A single count supports the clone carrying this T cell receptor (beta chain). This record comes from a study of OX40 agonist ivuxolimab in advanced cancers. Overall study context: Partial responses, seen in three patients, involved one hepatocellular carcinoma and two cutaneous melanomas.

Measured with immunoSEQ multiplex PCR; TCRdb has only the in-frame clones, and not every one. The table lists around 100,000 clones, about 96% of them singletons. V lost 8 bases and J lost 9; bases outside the gene matches: 10. Germline values: CDR1 SNHLY, CDR2 FYNNEI. The CDR3 runs 13 residues. The TCR was taken from an adult with an advanced solid tumor such as melanoma, head and neck, liver or kidney cancer. Source: CD4+ or CD8+ T cells sorted from blood, taken in a trial of the OX40 agonist ivuxolimab. V gene TRBV2 combines with J gene TRBJ2-5; the match to TRBD1 covers 9 bases. The CDR3, as DNA: TGTGCCAGCCGGGACAGGGCAAAGTTGTCCCAGTACTTC. This translates into CASRDRAKLSQYF.